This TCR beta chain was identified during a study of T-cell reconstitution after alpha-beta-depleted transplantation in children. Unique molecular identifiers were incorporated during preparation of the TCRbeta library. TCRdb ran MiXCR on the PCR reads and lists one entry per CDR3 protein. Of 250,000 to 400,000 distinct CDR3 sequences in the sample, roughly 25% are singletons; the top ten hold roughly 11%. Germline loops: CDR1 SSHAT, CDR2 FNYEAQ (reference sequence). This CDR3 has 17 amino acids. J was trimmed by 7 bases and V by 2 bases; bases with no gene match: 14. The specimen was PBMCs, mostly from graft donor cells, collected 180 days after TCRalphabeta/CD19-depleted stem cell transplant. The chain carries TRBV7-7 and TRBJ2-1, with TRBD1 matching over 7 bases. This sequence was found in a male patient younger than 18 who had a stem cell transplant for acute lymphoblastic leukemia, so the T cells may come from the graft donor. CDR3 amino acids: CASSLLPDRVRVNEQFF. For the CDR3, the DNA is TGTGCCAGCAGCTTATTACCCGACAGGGTGAGGGTGAATGAGCAGTTCTTC.